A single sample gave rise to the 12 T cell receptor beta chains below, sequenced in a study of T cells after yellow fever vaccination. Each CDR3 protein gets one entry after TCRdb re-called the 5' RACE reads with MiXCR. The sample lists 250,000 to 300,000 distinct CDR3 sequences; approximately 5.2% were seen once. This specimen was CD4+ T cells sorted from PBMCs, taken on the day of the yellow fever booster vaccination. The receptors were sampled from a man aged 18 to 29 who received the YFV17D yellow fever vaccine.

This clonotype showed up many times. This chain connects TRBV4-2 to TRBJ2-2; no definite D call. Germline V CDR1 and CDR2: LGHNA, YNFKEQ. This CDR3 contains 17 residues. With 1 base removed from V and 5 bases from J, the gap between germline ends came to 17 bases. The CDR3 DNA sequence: TGTGCCAGCAGCCAAGCCAGTCGGGTGGGCAATACCGGGGAGCTGTTTTTT. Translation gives CASSQASRVGNTGELFF.

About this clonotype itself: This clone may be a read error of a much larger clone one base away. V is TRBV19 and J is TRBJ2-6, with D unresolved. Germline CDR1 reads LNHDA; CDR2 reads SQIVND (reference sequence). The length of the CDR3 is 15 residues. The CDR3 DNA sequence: TGTGTCAGTAGTATCAGTCAGGCTGGGGCCAACGTCCTGACTTTC. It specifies CVSSISQAGANVLTF.

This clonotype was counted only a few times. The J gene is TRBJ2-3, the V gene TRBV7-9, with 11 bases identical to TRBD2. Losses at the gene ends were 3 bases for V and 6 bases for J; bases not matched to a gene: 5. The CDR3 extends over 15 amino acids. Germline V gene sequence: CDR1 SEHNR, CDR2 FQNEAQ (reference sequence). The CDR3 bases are TGTGCCAGCAGCTTCCACGGGACTAGCGGCGATACGCAGTATTTT. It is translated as CASSFHGTSGDTQYF.

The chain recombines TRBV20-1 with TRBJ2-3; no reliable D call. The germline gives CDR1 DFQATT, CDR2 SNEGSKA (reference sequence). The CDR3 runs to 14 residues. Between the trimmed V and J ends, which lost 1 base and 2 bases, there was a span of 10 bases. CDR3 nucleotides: TGCAGTGCTAGAGTTGGCCAGCTCACAGATACGCAGTATTTT. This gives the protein CSARVGQLTDTQYF.

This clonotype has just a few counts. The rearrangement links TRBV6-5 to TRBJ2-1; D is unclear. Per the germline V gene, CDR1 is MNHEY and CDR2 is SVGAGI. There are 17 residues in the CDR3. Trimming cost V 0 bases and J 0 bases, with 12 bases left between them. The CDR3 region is CASSYSFVASSYNEQFF. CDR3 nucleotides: TGTGCCAGCAGTTACTCTTTTGTGGCTAGCTCCTACAATGAGCAGTTCTTC.

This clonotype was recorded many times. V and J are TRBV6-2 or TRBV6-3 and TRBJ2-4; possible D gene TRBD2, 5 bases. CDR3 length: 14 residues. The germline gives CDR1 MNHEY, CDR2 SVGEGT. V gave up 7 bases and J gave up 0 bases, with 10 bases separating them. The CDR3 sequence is CASTIGLAKNIQYF. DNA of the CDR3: TGTGCCAGCACCATTGGACTAGCCAAAAACATTCAGTACTTC.

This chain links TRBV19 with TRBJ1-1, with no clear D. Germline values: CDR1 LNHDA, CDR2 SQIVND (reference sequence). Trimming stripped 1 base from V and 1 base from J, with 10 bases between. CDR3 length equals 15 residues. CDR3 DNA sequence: TGTGCCAGTAGTATAGGCCCAAAGGCGAACACTGAAGCTTTCTTT. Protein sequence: CASSIGPKANTEAFF.

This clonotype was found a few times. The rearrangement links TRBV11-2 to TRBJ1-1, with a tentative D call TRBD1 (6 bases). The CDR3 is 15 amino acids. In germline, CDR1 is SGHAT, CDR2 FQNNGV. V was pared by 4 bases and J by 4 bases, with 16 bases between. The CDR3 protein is CASSSSWGAGTEAFF. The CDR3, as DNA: TGTGCCAGCAGCTCCTCTTGGGGGGCGGGCACTGAAGCTTTCTTT.

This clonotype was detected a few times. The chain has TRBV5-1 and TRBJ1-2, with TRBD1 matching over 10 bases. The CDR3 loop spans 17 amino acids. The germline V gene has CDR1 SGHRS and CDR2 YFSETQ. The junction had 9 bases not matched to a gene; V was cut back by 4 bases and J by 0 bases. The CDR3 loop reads CASSGPDRGGANYGYTF. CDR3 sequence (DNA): TGCGCCAGCAGCGGACCGGACAGGGGGGGAGCTAACTATGGCTACACCTTC.

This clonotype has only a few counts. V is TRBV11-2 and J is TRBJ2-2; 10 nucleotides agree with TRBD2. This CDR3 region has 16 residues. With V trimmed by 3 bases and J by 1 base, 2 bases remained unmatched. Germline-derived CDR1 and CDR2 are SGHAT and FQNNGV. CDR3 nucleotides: TGTGCCAGCAGCTTGCGACTAGCGGGGAACACCGGGGAGCTGTTTTTT. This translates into CASSLRLAGNTGELFF. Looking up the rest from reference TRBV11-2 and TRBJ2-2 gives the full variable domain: EAGVAQSPRYKIIEKRQSVAFWCNPISGHATLYWYQQILGQGPKLLIQFQNNGVVDDSQLPKDRFSAERLKGVDSTLKIQPAKLEDSAVYLCASSLRLAGNTGELFFGEGSRLTVL.

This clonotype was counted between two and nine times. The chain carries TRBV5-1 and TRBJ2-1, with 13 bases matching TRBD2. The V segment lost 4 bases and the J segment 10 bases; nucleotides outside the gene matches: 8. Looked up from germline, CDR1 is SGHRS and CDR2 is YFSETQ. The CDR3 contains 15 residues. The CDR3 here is CASSKSGTSGDEQFF. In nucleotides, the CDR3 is TGCGCCAGCAGCAAATCCGGGACTAGCGGGGACGAGCAGTTCTTC.

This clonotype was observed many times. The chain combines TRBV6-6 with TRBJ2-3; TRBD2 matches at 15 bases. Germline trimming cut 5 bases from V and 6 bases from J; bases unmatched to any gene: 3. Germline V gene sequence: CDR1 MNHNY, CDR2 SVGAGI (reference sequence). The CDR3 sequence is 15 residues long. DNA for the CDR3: TGTGCCAGCAGTCCTGGGACTAGCGGGGGGGATACGCAGTATTTT. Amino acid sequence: CASSPGTSGGDTQYF.